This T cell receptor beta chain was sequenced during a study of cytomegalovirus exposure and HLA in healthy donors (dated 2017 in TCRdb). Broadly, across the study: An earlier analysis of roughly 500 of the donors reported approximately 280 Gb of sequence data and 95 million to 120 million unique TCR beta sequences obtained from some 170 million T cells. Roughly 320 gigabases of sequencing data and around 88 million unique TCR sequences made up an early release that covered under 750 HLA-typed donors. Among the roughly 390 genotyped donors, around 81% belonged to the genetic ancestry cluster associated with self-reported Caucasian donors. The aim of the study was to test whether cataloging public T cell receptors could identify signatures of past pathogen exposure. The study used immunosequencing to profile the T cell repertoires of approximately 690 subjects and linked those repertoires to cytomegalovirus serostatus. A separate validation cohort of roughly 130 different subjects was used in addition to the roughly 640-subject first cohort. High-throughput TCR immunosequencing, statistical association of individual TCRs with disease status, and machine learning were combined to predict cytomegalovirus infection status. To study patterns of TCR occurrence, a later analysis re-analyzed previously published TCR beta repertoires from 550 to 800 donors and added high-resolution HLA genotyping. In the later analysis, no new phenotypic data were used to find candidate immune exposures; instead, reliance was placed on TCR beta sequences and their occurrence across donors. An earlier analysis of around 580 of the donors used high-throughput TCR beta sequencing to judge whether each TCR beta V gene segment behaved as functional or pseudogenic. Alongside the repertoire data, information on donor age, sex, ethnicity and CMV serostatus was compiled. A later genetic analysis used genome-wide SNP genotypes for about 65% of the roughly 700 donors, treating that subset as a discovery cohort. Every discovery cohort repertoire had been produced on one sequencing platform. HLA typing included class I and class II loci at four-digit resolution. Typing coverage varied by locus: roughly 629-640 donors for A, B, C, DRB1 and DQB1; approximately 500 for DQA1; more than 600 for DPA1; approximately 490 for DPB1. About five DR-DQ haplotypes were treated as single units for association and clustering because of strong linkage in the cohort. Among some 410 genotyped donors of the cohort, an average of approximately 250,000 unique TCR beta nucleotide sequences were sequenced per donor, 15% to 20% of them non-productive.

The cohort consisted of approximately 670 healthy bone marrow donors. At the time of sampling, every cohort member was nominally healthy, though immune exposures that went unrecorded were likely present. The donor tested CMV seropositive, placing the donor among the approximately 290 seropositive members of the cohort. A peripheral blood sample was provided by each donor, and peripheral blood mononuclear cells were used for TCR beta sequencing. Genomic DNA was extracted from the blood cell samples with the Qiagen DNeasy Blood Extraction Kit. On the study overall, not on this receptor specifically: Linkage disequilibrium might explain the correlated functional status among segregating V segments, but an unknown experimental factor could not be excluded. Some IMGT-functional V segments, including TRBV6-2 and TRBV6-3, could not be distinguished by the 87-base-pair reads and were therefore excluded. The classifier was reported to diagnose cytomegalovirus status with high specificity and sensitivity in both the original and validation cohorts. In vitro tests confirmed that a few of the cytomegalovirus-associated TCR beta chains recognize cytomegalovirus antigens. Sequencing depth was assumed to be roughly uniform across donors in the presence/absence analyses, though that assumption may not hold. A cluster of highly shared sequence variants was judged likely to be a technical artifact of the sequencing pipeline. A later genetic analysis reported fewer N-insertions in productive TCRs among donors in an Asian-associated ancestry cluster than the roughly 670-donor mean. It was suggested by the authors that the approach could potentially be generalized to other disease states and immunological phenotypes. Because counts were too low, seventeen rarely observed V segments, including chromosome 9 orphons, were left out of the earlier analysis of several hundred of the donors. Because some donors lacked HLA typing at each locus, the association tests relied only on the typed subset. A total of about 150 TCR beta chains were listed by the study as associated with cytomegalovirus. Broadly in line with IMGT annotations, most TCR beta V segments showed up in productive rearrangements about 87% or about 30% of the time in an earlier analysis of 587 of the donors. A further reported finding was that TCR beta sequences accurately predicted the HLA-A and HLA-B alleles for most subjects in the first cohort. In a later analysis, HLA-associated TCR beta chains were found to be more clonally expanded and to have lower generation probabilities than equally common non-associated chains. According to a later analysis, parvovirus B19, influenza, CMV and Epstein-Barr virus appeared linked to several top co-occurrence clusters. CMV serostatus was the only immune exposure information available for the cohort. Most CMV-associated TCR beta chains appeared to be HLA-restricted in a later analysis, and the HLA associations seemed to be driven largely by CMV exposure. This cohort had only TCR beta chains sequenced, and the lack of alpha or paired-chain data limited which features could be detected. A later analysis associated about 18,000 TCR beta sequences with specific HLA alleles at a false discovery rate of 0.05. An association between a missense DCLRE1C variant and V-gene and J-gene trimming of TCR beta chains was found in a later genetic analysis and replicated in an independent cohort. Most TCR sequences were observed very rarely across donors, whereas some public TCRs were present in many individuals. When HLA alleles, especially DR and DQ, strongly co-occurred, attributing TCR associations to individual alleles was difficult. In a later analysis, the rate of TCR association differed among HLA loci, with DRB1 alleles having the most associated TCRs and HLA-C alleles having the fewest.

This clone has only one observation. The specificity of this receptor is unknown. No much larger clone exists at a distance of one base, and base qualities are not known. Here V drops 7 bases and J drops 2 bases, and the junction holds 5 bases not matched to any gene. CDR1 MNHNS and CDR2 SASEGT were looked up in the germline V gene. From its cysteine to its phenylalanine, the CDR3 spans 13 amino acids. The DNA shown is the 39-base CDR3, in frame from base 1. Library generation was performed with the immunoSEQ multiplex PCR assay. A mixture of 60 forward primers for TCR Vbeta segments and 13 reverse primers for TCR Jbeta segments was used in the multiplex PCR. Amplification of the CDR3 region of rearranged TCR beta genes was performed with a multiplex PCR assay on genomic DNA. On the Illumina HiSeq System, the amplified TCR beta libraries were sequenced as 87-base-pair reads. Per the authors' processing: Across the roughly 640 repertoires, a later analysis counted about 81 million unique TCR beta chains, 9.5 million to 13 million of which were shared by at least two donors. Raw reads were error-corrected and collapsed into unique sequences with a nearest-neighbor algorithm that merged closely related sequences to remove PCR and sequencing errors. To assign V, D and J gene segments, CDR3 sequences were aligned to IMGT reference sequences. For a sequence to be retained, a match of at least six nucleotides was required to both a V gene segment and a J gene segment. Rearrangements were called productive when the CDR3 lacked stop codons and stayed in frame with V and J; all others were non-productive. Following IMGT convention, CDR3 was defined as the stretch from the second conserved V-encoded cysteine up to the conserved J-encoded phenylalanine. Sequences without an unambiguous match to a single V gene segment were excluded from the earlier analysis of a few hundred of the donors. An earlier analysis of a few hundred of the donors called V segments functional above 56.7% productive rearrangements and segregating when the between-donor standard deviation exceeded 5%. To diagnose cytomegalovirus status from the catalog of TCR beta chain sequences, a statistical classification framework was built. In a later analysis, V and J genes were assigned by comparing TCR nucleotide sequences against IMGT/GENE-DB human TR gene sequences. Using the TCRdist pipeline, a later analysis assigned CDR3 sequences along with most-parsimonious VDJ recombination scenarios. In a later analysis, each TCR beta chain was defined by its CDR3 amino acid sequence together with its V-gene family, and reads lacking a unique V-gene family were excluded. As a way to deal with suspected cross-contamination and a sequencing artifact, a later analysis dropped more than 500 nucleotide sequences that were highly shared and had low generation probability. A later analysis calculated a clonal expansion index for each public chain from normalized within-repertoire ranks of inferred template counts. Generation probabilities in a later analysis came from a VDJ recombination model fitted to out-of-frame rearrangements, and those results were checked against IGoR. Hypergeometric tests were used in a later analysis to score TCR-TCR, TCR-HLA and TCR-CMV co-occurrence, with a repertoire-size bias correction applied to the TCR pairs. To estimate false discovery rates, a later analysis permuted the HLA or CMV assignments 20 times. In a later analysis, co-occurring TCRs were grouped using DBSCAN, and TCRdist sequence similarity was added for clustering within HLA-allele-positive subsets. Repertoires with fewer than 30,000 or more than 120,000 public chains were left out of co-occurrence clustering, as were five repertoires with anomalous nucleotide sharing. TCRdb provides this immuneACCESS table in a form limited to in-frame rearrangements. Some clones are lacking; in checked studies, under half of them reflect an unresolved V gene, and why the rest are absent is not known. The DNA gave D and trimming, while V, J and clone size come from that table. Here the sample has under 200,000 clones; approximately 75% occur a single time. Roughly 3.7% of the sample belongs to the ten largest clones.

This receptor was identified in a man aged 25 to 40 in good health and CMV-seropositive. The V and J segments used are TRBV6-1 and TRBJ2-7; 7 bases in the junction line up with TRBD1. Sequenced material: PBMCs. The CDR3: CASNPGQTYEQYF. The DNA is TGTGCCAGCAACCCGGGACAGACCTACGAGCAGTACTTC.